The 23 T cell receptor beta chains below come from one sample, sequenced in a study of T cells in Graves' hyperthyroidism and ophthalmopathy. It was RNA transcripts that yielded the amplified TCR beta CDR3 regions. Using the HTBI primer set, a first-round RT-PCR was run on the TCR CDR3. TCRdb fed the multiplex PCR reads into MiXCR, producing one record per CDR3 protein. The table has 350,000 to 400,000 distinct CDR3 sequences, about 18% seen once; the top ten hold about 4%. The sequenced sample consisted of blood. These receptors were taken from a woman aged 18-30 years with Graves' hyperthyroidism.

This clonotype was detected many times. The chain recombines TRBV12-3 or TRBV12-4 with TRBJ1-4; TRBD1 matches at 10 bases. CDR3 length: 14 amino acids. Trimming at V came to 6 bases and at J to 8 bases, leaving 6 bases not matched to a gene. The CDR3 sequence is CASRPGQGFEKLFF. Written as DNA, the CDR3 is TGTGCCAGCAGACCGGGACAGGGGTTCGAAAAACTGTTTTTT.

In its sample, this clonotype was seen many times. The rearrangement joins TRBV20-1 to TRBJ2-5; D unresolved. Germline V gene sequence: CDR1 DFQATT, CDR2 SNEGSKA (reference sequence). There are 13 residues in the CDR3. V shed 6 bases and J shed 6 bases, with 17 bases lying between them. As DNA, the CDR3 is TGCAGTGCAAAGAACCCAGACGGAAAGACCCAGTACTTC. It yields the protein CSAKNPDGKTQYF.

With regard to this clonotype: One junction end disagrees with the germline gene, perhaps due to a read error. V and J are TRBV7-3 and TRBJ1-1, with D possibly TRBD1 on 6 matching bases. The CDR3 sequence is 12 residues long. CDR1 is SGHTA, CDR2 FQGTGA, per germline. Here the CDR3 reads CALGVRDTDAFF. The CDR3 DNA is TGTGCCCTCGGGGTCAGGGACACTGATGCTTTCTTT.

This chain connects TRBV11-1 to TRBJ2-7; possibly TRBD2 for D (5 bases). With 5 bases removed from V and 0 bases from J, the gap between germline ends came to 17 bases. Germline CDR1 and CDR2: SGHAT and FQDESV (reference sequence). The CDR3 loop spans 16 amino acids. The DNA of the CDR3 is TGTGCCAGCAGCCCCCCCGGACCGGGGAGCTCCTACGAGCAGTACTTC. Amino acids: CASSPPGPGSSYEQYF.

The chain couples TRBV12-3 or TRBV12-4 to TRBJ1-2; D is undetermined. The CDR3 runs to 13 residues. Trimming stripped 6 bases from V and 7 bases from J, with 15 bases between. CDR3 region: CASSLTRGGGYTF. CDR3 nucleotide sequence: TGTGCCAGCAGCCTCACTAGAGGAGGTGGCTACACCTTC.

The chain carries TRBV7-8 and TRBJ1-1; the D is unclear. CDR1 is SGHVS, CDR2 FQNEAQ, per germline. CDR3 length: 15 amino acids. The V and J ends lost 5 bases and 4 bases respectively, with 17 bases between them. CDR3 loop: CASSLRPGLGTEAFF. CDR3 sequence (DNA): TGTGCCAGCAGCCTGAGACCGGGCCTAGGCACTGAAGCTTTCTTT.

This clonotype was recorded once. This chain links TRBV2 with TRBJ2-5; D ambiguous. Trimming pared 1 base from V and 0 bases from J, leaving 6 bases between. This CDR3 comprises 14 residues. Germline-derived CDR1 and CDR2 are SNHLY and FYNNEI. Here the CDR3 DNA reads TGTGCCAGCAGTGAAGAAGGGTACCAAGAGACCCAGTACTTC. This gives the protein CASSEEGYQETQYF.

This clonotype was observed at least ten times. Its ends do not fully match the called genes, so a read error is possible. This chain connects TRBV25-1 to TRBJ1-1; TRBD1 might be the D (6 bases). The length of the CDR3 is 13 residues. The germline CDR1 and CDR2 sequences are MGHDK and SYGVNS. The CDR3 is CASSWDGDTETFF. For the CDR3, the DNA is TGTGCCAGCTCATGGGACGGGGACACTGAAACTTTCTTT.

Many counts were recorded for this clonotype. The genes are TRBV20-1 and TRBJ2-7, with 11 bases aligning to TRBD1. V shed 4 bases and J 5 bases; nucleotides not matched to a gene: 10. From germline, CDR1 is DFQATT and CDR2 SNEGSKA (reference sequence). The CDR3 totals 15 residues. This CDR3 reads CSATRGPGQGDEQYF. The CDR3 region has the DNA TGCAGTGCTACTCGAGGCCCGGGACAGGGGGACGAGCAGTACTTC.

V usage is TRBV11-1 and J usage is TRBJ1-2; D is unresolved. CDR1 is SGHAT and CDR2 is FQDESV in the germline V gene (reference sequence). V lost 5 bases to trimming and J lost 5 bases, with 30 bases between them. The CDR3 is 19 amino acids. The DNA of the CDR3 is TGTGCCAGCAGCGCGCCAGGCGGTGGGCGGCCCCCTGGCGAATATGGCTACACCTTC. Translating it yields CASSAPGGGRPPGEYGYTF.

This clonotype was observed many times. The J gene is TRBJ2-2, the V gene TRBV29-1; D is perhaps TRBD1 (5 bases). Germline CDR1 reads SQVTM; CDR2 reads ANQGSEA. The V gene lost 7 bases and the J gene lost 1 base, with 19 bases spanning the gap. The CDR3 extends over 16 amino acids. Written as DNA, the CDR3 is TGCAGCGGCCGCCTTACAGGCAAAATGAACACCGGGGAGCTGTTTTTT. Translating it yields CSGRLTGKMNTGELFF.

In this sample, this clonotype turned up many times. The rearrangement uses TRBV12-3 or TRBV12-4 and TRBJ2-7; 8 bases align to TRBD2. Trimming cost V 6 bases and J 4 bases; bases outside gene matches: 8. The CDR3 totals 14 residues. The CDR3: CASSSDGGEYEQYF. The CDR3 DNA follows: TGTGCCAGCAGCTCAGACGGGGGGGAGTACGAGCAGTACTTC.

This clonotype was seen many times. This chain connects TRBV6-1 to TRBJ2-2, with D perhaps given as TRBD1 or TRBD2 (5 bases each). Trimming stripped 10 bases from V and 2 bases from J, with 14 bases between. CDR3 length equals 14 residues. Per the germline V gene, CDR1 is MNHNS and CDR2 is SASEGT. CDR3 region: CATNWGYNTGELFF. The CDR3 coding sequence is TGTGCCACCAACTGGGGGTACAACACCGGGGAGCTGTTTTTT.

This clonotype was counted ten times or more. CDR3 DNA: TGTGCCAGCACTTTGGGGGGCCTCGGGGCTAACTATGGCTACACCTTC. It is translated as CASTLGGLGANYGYTF. This chain connects TRBV6-5 to TRBJ1-2; possible D gene TRBD1, 6 bases. The CDR3 spans 16 residues. CDR1 and CDR2 (germline): MNHEY, SVGAGI. Trimming cost V 7 bases and J 0 bases, with 18 bases left between them.

This clonotype was counted ten times or more. The chain is built from TRBV15 and TRBJ1-1; no clear D. In germline, CDR1 is LNHNV, CDR2 YYDKDF (reference sequence). The CDR3 has 16 amino acids. Trimming stripped 5 bases from V and 0 bases from J, with 16 bases between. CDR3 in DNA: TGTGCCACCAGCGTAGGGCACGGGTTTCTGAACACTGAAGCTTTCTTT. Amino acid sequence: CATSVGHGFLNTEAFF.

V usage is TRBV20-1 and J usage is TRBJ2-5, with 9 bases fitting TRBD2. The trim removed 0 bases at V and 5 bases at J, leaving 16 bases unmatched. Germline-derived CDR1 and CDR2 are DFQATT and SNEGSKA (reference sequence). The CDR3 runs to 18 residues. Here the CDR3 reads CSARDSRRGGARGETQYF. CDR3 in DNA: TGCAGTGCTAGAGATTCTCGGCGGGGGGGCGCAAGAGGGGAGACCCAGTACTTC.

This clonotype was counted ten times or more. V is TRBV2 and J is TRBJ1-2; D may be TRBD1 (5 bases). V was shortened by 6 bases and J by 6 bases, with 17 bases between the two germline ends. The CDR3 is 14 amino acids. From germline, CDR1 is SNHLY and CDR2 FYNNEI. CDR3 bases: TGTGCCAGCAGAGAGGACTCACGGGGCCATGGCTACACCTTC. Translating it yields CASREDSRGHGYTF.

The chain uses TRBV13 and TRBJ2-5; no clear D gene. V was trimmed by 1 base and J by 7 bases, leaving 13 bases between them. Germline V gene lookup returns CDR1 PRHDT and CDR2 FYEKMQ (reference sequence). The CDR3 runs to 14 residues. The CDR3 DNA sequence: TGTGCCAGCAGCTTAGCCCAAATGGGATGGACCCAGTACTTC. Amino acid sequence: CASSLAQMGWTQYF.

This clonotype has a handful of counts. The CDR3 DNA reads as TGTGCCAGCAGCTTAGGGACAGATAGCAATCAGCCCCAGCATTTT. Its protein is CASSLGTDSNQPQHF. This rearrangement joins TRBV7-8 to TRBJ1-5, with D possibly TRBD1 on 6 matching bases. Germline lookup yields CDR1 SGHVS and CDR2 FQNEAQ. This CDR3 spans 15 amino acids. V was clipped by 1 base and J by 0 bases, with 7 bases between them.

This clonotype appeared many times. The rearrangement links TRBV19 to TRBJ2-7; D might be TRBD2 (6 bases). V was shortened by 4 bases and J by 2 bases, with 12 bases between the two germline ends. This CDR3 is 14 amino acids long. Germline V gene lookup returns CDR1 LNHDA and CDR2 SQIVND (reference sequence). The CDR3, as DNA: TGTGCCAGTAGTAGATATGGAGGGACCTACGAGCAGTACTTC. It specifies CASSRYGGTYEQYF.

This clonotype was observed a handful of times. The chain combines TRBV28 with TRBJ1-6; D ambiguous. The CDR3 sequence is 15 residues long. The germline CDR1 and CDR2 sequences are MDHEN and SYDVKM. Trimming took off 7 bases at V and 0 bases at J, with 10 bases between the two ends. The CDR3 loop reads CASTLGSSYNSPLHF. The CDR3 DNA sequence: TGTGCCAGCACCCTGGGGAGCTCCTATAATTCACCCCTCCACTTT.

The chain has TRBV4-1 and TRBJ1-2; possible D gene TRBD1, 6 bases. From germline, CDR1 is MGHRA and CDR2 YSYEKL. The V and J ends lost 3 bases and 5 bases respectively, with 22 bases between them. The CDR3 spans 17 residues. The CDR3 sequence is CASSHPGQPALFYGYTF. CDR3 coding DNA: TGCGCCAGCAGCCATCCCGGACAGCCCGCCCTGTTTTATGGCTACACCTTC.

This clonotype came up many times. This rearrangement joins TRBV28 to TRBJ1-5, with 7 bases identical to TRBD1. The CDR3 loop spans 15 amino acids. The germline gives CDR1 MDHEN, CDR2 SYDVKM. With 5 bases clipped from V and 6 bases from J, the junction kept 10 bases outside the gene matches. The CDR3 DNA reads as TGTGCCAGCAGTCCCCAAGACAGGGTGTCTCAGCCCCAGCATTTT. Translation: CASSPQDRVSQPQHF.